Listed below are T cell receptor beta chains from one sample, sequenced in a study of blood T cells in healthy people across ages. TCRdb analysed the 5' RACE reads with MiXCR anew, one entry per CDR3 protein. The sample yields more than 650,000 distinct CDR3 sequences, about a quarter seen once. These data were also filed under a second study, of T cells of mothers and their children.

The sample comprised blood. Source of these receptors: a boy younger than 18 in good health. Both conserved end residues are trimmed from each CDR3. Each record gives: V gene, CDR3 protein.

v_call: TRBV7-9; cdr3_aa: ASNPPGVTRYGYT
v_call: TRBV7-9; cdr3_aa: ASSLIGGENEKLF
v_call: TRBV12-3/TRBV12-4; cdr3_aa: ASSRGGPLVDEKLF
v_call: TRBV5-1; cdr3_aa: ASSLARGGTTGELF
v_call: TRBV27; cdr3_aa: ASRDRGAGETQY
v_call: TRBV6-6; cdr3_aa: ASSHRDRVLAGELF
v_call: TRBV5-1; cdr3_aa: ASSLGGASLETQY
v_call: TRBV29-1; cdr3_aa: SVSWRGDTEAF
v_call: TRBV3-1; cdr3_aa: ASSQEVGQEKLF
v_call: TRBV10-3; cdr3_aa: AISESFPGNEQF
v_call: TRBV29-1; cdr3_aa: SVGTSGTATQY
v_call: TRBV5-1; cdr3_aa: ATSLGQGSFRNEKLF
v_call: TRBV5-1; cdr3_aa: ASRGPHQTQY
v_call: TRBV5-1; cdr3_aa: ASSYGGDQETQY
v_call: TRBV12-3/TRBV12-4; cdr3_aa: ASSEKLTQY
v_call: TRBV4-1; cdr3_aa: ASSQVVNREPGTDTQY
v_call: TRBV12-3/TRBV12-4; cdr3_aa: ASSLTLKWDRGSPLH
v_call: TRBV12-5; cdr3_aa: ASGVQRRGSGTEAF
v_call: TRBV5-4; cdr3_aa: ASSSPTSGAPGEQF
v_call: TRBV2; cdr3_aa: ASSEAKSGGRNIQY
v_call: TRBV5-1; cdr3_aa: ASSFSQNNEQF
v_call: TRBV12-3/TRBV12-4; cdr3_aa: ASRPGTAETQY
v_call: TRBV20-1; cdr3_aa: SAGGPSDGGGYT
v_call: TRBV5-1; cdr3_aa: ASSLNLAGDTQY
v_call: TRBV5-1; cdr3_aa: ASSWLLGEKNIQY
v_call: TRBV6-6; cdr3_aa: ASRSTSGSYNEQF
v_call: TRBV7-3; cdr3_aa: ASSQRGQSSGANVLT
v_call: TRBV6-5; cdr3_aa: ASSYGTGSYEQF
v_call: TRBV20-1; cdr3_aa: SARSLCGGGNEQF
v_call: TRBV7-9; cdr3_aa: ASSFGSATNEKLF
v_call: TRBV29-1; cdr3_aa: SVEDRGRGEKLF
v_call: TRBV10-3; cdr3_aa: AITTTGDYGYT
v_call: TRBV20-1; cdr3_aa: SAQITGTFTEAF
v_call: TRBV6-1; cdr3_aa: ASNERTGVYEQY
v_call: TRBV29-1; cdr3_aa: SVRGDEQF
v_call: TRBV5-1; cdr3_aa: ASSRLAGADSSYNEQF
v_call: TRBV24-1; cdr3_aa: TTSDGREQF
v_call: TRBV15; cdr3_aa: ATSRDLEGVPGYT